This T cell receptor beta chain was observed in a study of T cells after yellow fever vaccination. One entry per CDR3 protein, called by TCRdb with MiXCR from the 5' RACE reads. The profile covers 50,000 or so distinct CDR3 sequences, with 6% to 8.5% appearing a single time and roughly 24% taken by the ten largest. The CDR3 runs to 8 residues. CDR1 and CDR2 (germline): SGHRS, YFSETQ. Trimming took 9 bases from V and 10 from J, leaving 7 bases between them. At least ten counts were recorded for this clonotype. The study, taken as a whole, reports: Weaker overall was a secondary response that nonetheless peaked faster, on day 5 versus 15. Among primary-vaccination clones, most reappeared after the booster, at 95% to 96% for CD4 and approximately 88% for CD8.

Sequenced material: CD8+ T cells not binding an NS4B(214-222) dextramer, sorted from PBMCs, taken more than 40 days after the first yellow fever vaccination. The receptor was isolated from a man between 18 and 29 years old who received the YFV17D yellow fever vaccine. The gene calls are TRBV5-1 and TRBJ1-1, with D unclear. The DNA for the CDR3 is TGCGCCACAGGCTCAGCTTTCTTT. It is translated as CATGSAFF.